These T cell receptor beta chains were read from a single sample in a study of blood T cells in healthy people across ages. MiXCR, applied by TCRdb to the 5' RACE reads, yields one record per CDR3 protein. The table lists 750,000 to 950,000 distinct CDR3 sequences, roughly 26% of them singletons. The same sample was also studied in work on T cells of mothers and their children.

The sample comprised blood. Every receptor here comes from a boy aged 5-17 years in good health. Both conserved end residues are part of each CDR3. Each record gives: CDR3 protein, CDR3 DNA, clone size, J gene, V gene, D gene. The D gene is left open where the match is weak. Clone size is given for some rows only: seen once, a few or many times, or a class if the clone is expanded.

CDR3 protein: CASSQSEGRSYEQYF
CDR3 DNA: TGTGCCAGCAGCCAATCGGAGGGGCGTTCCTACGAGCAGTACTTC
clone size: few
J gene: TRBJ2-7
V gene: TRBV3-1
D gene: NA

CDR3 protein: CASSLEGARSKNIQYF
CDR3 DNA: TGCGCCAGCAGCTTGGAGGGGGCGAGGTCCAAAAACATTCAGTACTTC
clone size: few
J gene: TRBJ2-4
V gene: TRBV5-1
D gene: TRBD1

CDR3 protein: CASSQPQRGGTDTQYF
CDR3 DNA: TGCGCCAGCAGCCAACCGCAGCGGGGGGGCACAGATACGCAGTATTTT
clone size: NA
J gene: TRBJ2-3
V gene: TRBV4-1
D gene: TRBD2

CDR3 protein: CASSPSGPLHNEQFF
CDR3 DNA: TGTGCCAGCAGTCCTTCCGGCCCTCTGCACAATGAGCAGTTCTTC
clone size: NA
J gene: TRBJ2-1
V gene: TRBV28
D gene: NA

CDR3 protein: CASSPSVLIGKTQYF
CDR3 DNA: TGCGCCAGCAGCCCGTCTGTGCTAATCGGGAAGACCCAGTACTTC
clone size: NA
J gene: TRBJ2-5
V gene: TRBV4-1
D gene: NA

CDR3 protein: CASSQQLPASAILNEQFF
CDR3 DNA: TGCGCCAGCAGCCAACAACTGCCGGCCAGTGCTATACTCAATGAGCAGTTCTTC
clone size: NA
J gene: TRBJ2-1
V gene: TRBV4-1
D gene: NA

CDR3 protein: CASSPQGGAYEQYF
CDR3 DNA: TGTGCCAGCAGCCCCCAGGGGGGCGCCTACGAGCAGTACTTC
clone size: few
J gene: TRBJ2-7
V gene: TRBV3-1
D gene: NA

CDR3 protein: CASSFSPGPETQYF
CDR3 DNA: TGTGCCAGCAGCTTCTCCCCAGGGCCAGAGACCCAGTACTTC
clone size: few
J gene: TRBJ2-5
V gene: TRBV7-2
D gene: NA

CDR3 protein: CASSFGREGTGELFF
CDR3 DNA: TGTGCCAGCAGCTTCGGCAGGGAGGGCACCGGGGAGCTGTTTTTT
clone size: NA
J gene: TRBJ2-2
V gene: TRBV7-3
D gene: TRBD2

CDR3 protein: CASSLSSGNTEAFF
CDR3 DNA: TGTGCCAGCAGTTTGTCGTCGGGTAACACTGAAGCTTTCTTT
clone size: NA
J gene: TRBJ1-1
V gene: TRBV28
D gene: NA

CDR3 protein: CASDRINSPLHF
CDR3 DNA: TGTGCCAGTGACAGAATTAATTCACCCCTCCACTTT
clone size: NA
J gene: TRBJ1-6
V gene: TRBV28
D gene: NA

CDR3 protein: CASSPEGVTEKLFF
CDR3 DNA: TGTGCCAGCTCACCCGAGGGAGTAACCGAAAAACTGTTTTTT
clone size: NA
J gene: TRBJ1-4
V gene: TRBV18
D gene: NA

CDR3 protein: CASKSQPLGGEAFF
CDR3 DNA: TGTGCCAGCAAATCGCAGCCCTTGGGGGGTGAAGCTTTCTTT
clone size: few
J gene: TRBJ1-1
V gene: TRBV28
D gene: NA

CDR3 protein: CASSLAGLQGTSSYEQYF
CDR3 DNA: TGCGCCAGCAGCTTGGCCGGCCTACAGGGAACTTCCTCCTACGAGCAGTACTTC
clone size: few
J gene: TRBJ2-7
V gene: TRBV5-1
D gene: NA

CDR3 protein: CASQGRLQETQYF
CDR3 DNA: TGTGCCAGCCAAGGACGCCTCCAAGAGACCCAGTACTTC
clone size: few
J gene: TRBJ2-5
V gene: TRBV12-3/TRBV12-4
D gene: NA

CDR3 protein: CASSQQGGPYNEQFF
CDR3 DNA: TGTGCCAGCAGCCAGCAGGGGGGACCTTACAATGAGCAGTTCTTC
clone size: NA
J gene: TRBJ2-1
V gene: TRBV3-1
D gene: NA

CDR3 protein: CSAPRTGSSNEQFF
CDR3 DNA: TGCAGTGCTCCACGGACAGGGTCGTCCAATGAGCAGTTCTTC
clone size: NA
J gene: TRBJ2-1
V gene: TRBV20-1
D gene: TRBD1

CDR3 protein: CAGSFGENTEAFF
CDR3 DNA: TGCGCCGGCAGCTTTGGGGAGAACACTGAAGCTTTCTTT
clone size: few
J gene: TRBJ1-1
V gene: TRBV5-1
D gene: NA

CDR3 protein: CASSFAGGPYNEQFF
CDR3 DNA: TGTGCCAGCAGCTTTGCGGGGGGGCCCTACAATGAGCAGTTCTTC
clone size: NA
J gene: TRBJ2-1
V gene: TRBV7-2
D gene: TRBD2

CDR3 protein: CASSGVWGLEAFF
CDR3 DNA: TGTGCCAGCAGCGGCGTTTGGGGACTTGAAGCTTTCTTT
clone size: few
J gene: TRBJ1-1
V gene: TRBV11-2
D gene: NA

CDR3 protein: CASSSTAGQTQETQYF
CDR3 DNA: TGTGCCAGCAGTTCTACAGCGGGACAGACTCAAGAGACCCAGTACTTC
clone size: many
J gene: TRBJ2-5
V gene: TRBV6-6
D gene: NA

CDR3 protein: CASSLVLGDTQYF
CDR3 DNA: TGTGCCAGCAGCTTGGTACTGGGAGATACGCAGTATTTT
clone size: few
J gene: TRBJ2-3
V gene: TRBV7-6
D gene: NA

CDR3 protein: CASSFYGTGTSSGANVLTF
CDR3 DNA: TGTGCCAGCAGCTTCTACGGGACAGGGACCAGCTCTGGGGCCAACGTCCTGACTTTC
clone size: few
J gene: TRBJ2-6
V gene: TRBV7-8
D gene: TRBD1

CDR3 protein: CASSGTYNYGYTF
CDR3 DNA: TGTGCCAGCAGCGGGACATACAACTATGGCTACACCTTC
clone size: few
J gene: TRBJ1-2
V gene: TRBV3-1
D gene: NA

CDR3 protein: CAWSKGPAEKLFF
CDR3 DNA: TGTGCCTGGAGTAAGGGACCGGCTGAAAAACTGTTTTTT
clone size: NA
J gene: TRBJ1-4
V gene: TRBV30
D gene: NA

CDR3 protein: CAIGASGHTNSPLHF
CDR3 DNA: TGTGCCATCGGGGCTTCGGGACACACAAATTCACCCCTCCACTTT
clone size: few
J gene: TRBJ1-6
V gene: TRBV10-3
D gene: NA

CDR3 protein: CASSWGQANTKAFF
CDR3 DNA: TGTGCCAGCAGTTGGGGACAGGCGAACACTAAAGCTTTCTTT
clone size: NA
J gene: TRBJ1-1
V gene: TRBV28
D gene: TRBD1

CDR3 protein: CASSFRSYNEQFF
CDR3 DNA: TGCGCCAGCAGCTTTAGATCCTACAATGAGCAGTTCTTC
clone size: NA
J gene: TRBJ2-1
V gene: TRBV5-1
D gene: NA

CDR3 protein: CASSSRAGELFF
CDR3 DNA: TGTGCCAGCAGCTCCCGGGCCGGGGAGCTGTTTTTT
clone size: NA
J gene: TRBJ2-2
V gene: TRBV7-3
D gene: NA

CDR3 protein: CASMQDMGTEAFF
CDR3 DNA: TGCGCCAGCATGCAGGACATGGGGACTGAAGCTTTCTTT
clone size: NA
J gene: TRBJ1-1
V gene: TRBV5-1
D gene: NA

CDR3 protein: CASSLVQGAKANF
CDR3 DNA: TGCGCCAGCAGCTTGGTGCAGGGGGCGAAGGCCAACTTC
clone size: NA
J gene: TRBJ2-7
V gene: TRBV5-1
D gene: TRBD1

CDR3 protein: CASAPLAGGVNTQYF
CDR3 DNA: TGTGCCAGCGCTCCACTAGCGGGGGGAGTGAATACGCAGTATTTT
clone size: NA
J gene: TRBJ2-3
V gene: TRBV7-3
D gene: TRBD2

CDR3 protein: CSARDPTGENTEAFF
CDR3 DNA: TGCAGTGCTAGAGATCCCACAGGGGAGAACACTGAAGCTTTCTTT
clone size: NA
J gene: TRBJ1-1
V gene: TRBV20-1
D gene: TRBD1

CDR3 protein: CASSGTVAALGNEQFF
CDR3 DNA: TGTGCCAGCAGCGGAACCGTAGCGGCGCTGGGCAATGAGCAGTTCTTC
clone size: few
J gene: TRBJ2-1
V gene: TRBV6-1
D gene: NA

CDR3 protein: CASKSSGGGANEQFF
CDR3 DNA: TGTGCCAGCAAGAGCTCGGGCGGGGGGGCGAATGAGCAGTTCTTC
clone size: NA
J gene: TRBJ2-1
V gene: TRBV4-2
D gene: TRBD2

CDR3 protein: CASGLEAGGTQYF
CDR3 DNA: TGTGCTAGTGGTTTGGAGGCAGGGGGGACCCAGTACTTC
clone size: NA
J gene: TRBJ2-5
V gene: TRBV12-5
D gene: TRBD1

CDR3 protein: CASSFRDRGLYEQYF
CDR3 DNA: TGTGCCAGCAGCTTCCGGGACAGGGGGCTCTACGAGCAGTACTTC
clone size: NA
J gene: TRBJ2-7
V gene: TRBV7-8
D gene: TRBD1

CDR3 protein: CASKTGSYNEQFF
CDR3 DNA: TGTGCCAGCAAGACGGGTTCCTACAATGAGCAGTTCTTC
clone size: NA
J gene: TRBJ2-1
V gene: TRBV6-5
D gene: NA

CDR3 protein: CASSLAWTTPSSYNEQFF
CDR3 DNA: TGTGCCAGCAGCTTAGCATGGACCACCCCGAGCTCCTACAATGAGCAGTTCTTC
clone size: few
J gene: TRBJ2-1
V gene: TRBV7-9
D gene: NA

CDR3 protein: CAITGGRSATNEKLFF
CDR3 DNA: TGTGCCATTACAGGGGGCAGGTCTGCAACTAATGAAAAACTGTTTTTT
clone size: few
J gene: TRBJ1-4
V gene: TRBV6-1
D gene: TRBD1

CDR3 protein: CSVQTGGNSPLHF
CDR3 DNA: TGCAGCGTGCAGACAGGGGGCAATTCACCCCTCCACTTT
clone size: many
J gene: TRBJ1-6
V gene: TRBV29-1
D gene: TRBD1

CDR3 protein: CASSEMRAGANVLTF
CDR3 DNA: TGTGCCAGCAGTGAAATGCGGGCAGGGGCCAACGTCCTGACTTTC
clone size: few
J gene: TRBJ2-6
V gene: TRBV6-1
D gene: NA

CDR3 protein: CASSRTPGPNGYTF
CDR3 DNA: TGCGCCAGCAGCCGGACCCCGGGTCCTAATGGCTACACCTTC
clone size: few
J gene: TRBJ1-2
V gene: TRBV4-1
D gene: NA

CDR3 protein: CASSWTIWRVEQYF
CDR3 DNA: TGTGCCAGCAGTTGGACTATTTGGAGGGTCGAGCAGTACTTC
clone size: NA
J gene: TRBJ2-7
V gene: TRBV28
D gene: NA

CDR3 protein: CASSLPYPHEQYF
CDR3 DNA: TGTGCCAGCAGTTTGCCTTACCCCCACGAGCAGTACTTC
clone size: few
J gene: TRBJ2-7
V gene: TRBV28
D gene: NA

CDR3 protein: CASSLNGGRDTEAFF
CDR3 DNA: TGTGCCAGCAGCTTAAATGGTGGACGGGACACTGAAGCTTTCTTT
clone size: NA
J gene: TRBJ1-1
V gene: TRBV7-3
D gene: NA

CDR3 protein: CASSPAGYPYEQYF
CDR3 DNA: TGTGCCAGCAGCCCAGCCGGGTACCCCTACGAGCAGTACTTC
clone size: NA
J gene: TRBJ2-7
V gene: TRBV7-9
D gene: NA

CDR3 protein: CASSFSGTGTDTQYF
CDR3 DNA: TGTGCCAGCAGTTTTAGTGGGACAGGGACCGATACGCAGTATTTT
clone size: few
J gene: TRBJ2-3
V gene: TRBV28
D gene: TRBD1

CDR3 protein: CARSVFSSSAGDTIYF
CDR3 DNA: TGTGCCCGCAGCGTATTTAGTTCGTCGGCCGGGGACACCATATATTTT
clone size: NA
J gene: TRBJ1-3
V gene: TRBV9
D gene: NA

CDR3 protein: CATHLGGSYNEQFF
CDR3 DNA: TGCGCCACCCACCTAGGGGGATCCTACAATGAGCAGTTCTTC
clone size: few
J gene: TRBJ2-1
V gene: TRBV5-1
D gene: NA

CDR3 protein: CASANRGLFYEQYF
CDR3 DNA: TGTGCCAGCGCAAACAGGGGGCTATTCTACGAGCAGTACTTC
clone size: NA
J gene: TRBJ2-7
V gene: TRBV27
D gene: TRBD1

CDR3 protein: CASSLGTTYEQYF
CDR3 DNA: TGTGCCAGCAGTTTGGGCACCACCTACGAGCAGTACTTC
clone size: many
J gene: TRBJ2-7
V gene: TRBV28
D gene: NA

CDR3 protein: CASSPGGLAGGETQYF
CDR3 DNA: TGTGCCAGCAGCCCAGGAGGGCTAGCGGGGGGAGAGACCCAGTACTTC
clone size: NA
J gene: TRBJ2-5
V gene: TRBV7-2
D gene: TRBD2

CDR3 protein: CASSPRLAGVNEQFF
CDR3 DNA: TGTGCCAGCTCACCACGCCTAGCTGGTGTGAATGAGCAGTTCTTC
clone size: NA
J gene: TRBJ2-1
V gene: TRBV18
D gene: NA